A selection of T cell receptor beta chains follows, all from one sample in a study of blood T cell repertoires in COVID-19. Clones were sequenced by immunoSEQ multiplex PCR, and TCRdb holds only the in-frame ones, with some missing. The sample shows around 300,000 clones, around 90% of them seen only once. The sequenced sample was PBMCs or T cells enriched from blood (not recorded which). All receptors derive from a woman aged 18-29 years with acute COVID-19. The conserved cysteine and the conserved F or W are not part of the CDR3 here. The listing skips clone size in some rows; elsewhere it reads once, few, many or a size class.

>NA|TRBV18|TRBJ2-1
ASHRDRDYNEQF
>NA|TRBV27|TRBJ2-4
ASSLSGGTPAKNIQY
>NA|TRBV19|TRBJ1-1
ASRLTVNTEAF
>NA|TRBV27|TRBJ1-1
ASRTGGTEAF
>NA|TRBV5-1|TRBJ1-3
ASSTRQGAKGNTIY
>NA|TRBV12-3/TRBV12-4|TRBJ2-7
ASSPGVIYEQY
>NA|TRBV10-2|TRBJ2-1
ASSEFFGRADRDEQF
>once|TRBV9|TRBJ2-1
ASSASGSLGLYNEQF
>NA|TRBV30|TRBJ1-1
AWKNSQNTEAF
>NA|TRBV7-2|TRBJ1-5
ASSLWGGNQPQH
>NA|TRBV5-1|TRBJ1-2
ASSTGQGLDGYT
>NA|TRBV15|TRBJ1-4
ATSRDRINEKLF
>few|TRBV5-1|TRBJ2-2
ASSLDRPGELF
>NA|TRBV6-2/TRBV6-3|TRBJ2-7
ASSPPPRREQY
>NA|TRBV6-6|TRBJ1-2
ASSYSETGGYGYT
>NA|TRBV3-1/TRBV3-2|TRBJ2-7
ASSRVLAVIHEQY
>NA|TRBV7-9|TRBJ1-3
ASSGAGNTIY
>few|TRBV10-3|TRBJ2-1
AISESGTGTPYNEQF
>NA|TRBV29-1|TRBJ1-4
SVLRGTGEKLF
>NA|TRBV19|TRBJ1-4
ASTTGGREKLF
>NA|TRBV15|TRBJ1-4
ATSRGRLKEKLF
>NA|TRBV5-5|TRBJ2-5
ASSLGGAEVETQY